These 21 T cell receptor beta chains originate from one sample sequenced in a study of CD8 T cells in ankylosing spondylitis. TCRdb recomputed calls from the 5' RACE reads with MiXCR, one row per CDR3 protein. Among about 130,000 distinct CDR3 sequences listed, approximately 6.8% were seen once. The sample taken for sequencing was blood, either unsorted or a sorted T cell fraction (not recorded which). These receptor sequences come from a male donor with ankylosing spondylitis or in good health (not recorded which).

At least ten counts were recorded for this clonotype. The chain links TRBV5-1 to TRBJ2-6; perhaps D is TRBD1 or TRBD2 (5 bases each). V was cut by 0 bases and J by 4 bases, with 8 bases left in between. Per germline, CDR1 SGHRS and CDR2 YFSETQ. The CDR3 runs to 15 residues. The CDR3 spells CASSLVGVGANVLTF. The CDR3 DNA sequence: TGCGCCAGCAGCTTGGTGGGGGTCGGGGCCAACGTCCTGACTTTC.

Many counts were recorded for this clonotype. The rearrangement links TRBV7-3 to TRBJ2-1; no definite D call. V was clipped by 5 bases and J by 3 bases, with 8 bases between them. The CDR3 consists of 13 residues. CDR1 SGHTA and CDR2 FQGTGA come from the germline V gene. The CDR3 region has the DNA TGTGCCAGCAGCCTCTTACTCTACAATGAGCAGTTCTTC. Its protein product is CASSLLLYNEQFF. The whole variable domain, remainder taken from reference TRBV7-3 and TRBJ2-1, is GAGVSQTPSNKVTEKGKYVELRCDPISGHTALYWYRQSLGQGPEFLIYFQGTGAADDSGLPNDRFFAVRPEGSVSTLKIQRTERGDSAVYLCASSLLLYNEQFFGPGTRLTVL.

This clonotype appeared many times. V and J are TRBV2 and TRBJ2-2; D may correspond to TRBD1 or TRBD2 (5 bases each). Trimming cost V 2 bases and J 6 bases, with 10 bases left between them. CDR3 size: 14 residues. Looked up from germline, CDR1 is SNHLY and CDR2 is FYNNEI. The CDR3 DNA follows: TGTGCCAGCAGTGAATCCGGGACCGCCGGGGAGCTGTTTTTT. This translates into CASSESGTAGELFF.

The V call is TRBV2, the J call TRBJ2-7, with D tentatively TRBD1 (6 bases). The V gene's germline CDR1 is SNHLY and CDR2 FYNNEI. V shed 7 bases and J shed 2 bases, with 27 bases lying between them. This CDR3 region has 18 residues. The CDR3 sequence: CASTPDSMTGTRTYEQYF. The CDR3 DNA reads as TGTGCCAGCACACCGGACAGTATGACCGGGACGCGGACCTACGAGCAGTACTTC. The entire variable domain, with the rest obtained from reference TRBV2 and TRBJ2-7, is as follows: EPEVTQTPSHQVTQMGQEVILRCVPISNHLYFYWYRQILGQKVEFLVSFYNNEISEKSEIFDDQFSVERPDGSNFTLKIRSTKLEDSAMYFCASTPDSMTGTRTYEQYFGPGTRLTVT.

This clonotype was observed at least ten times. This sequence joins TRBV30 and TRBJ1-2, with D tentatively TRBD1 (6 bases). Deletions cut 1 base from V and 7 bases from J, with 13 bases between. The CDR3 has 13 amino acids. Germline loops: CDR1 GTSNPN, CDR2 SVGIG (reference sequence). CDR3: CAWSDRRGSGYTF. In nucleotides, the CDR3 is TGTGCCTGGAGTGACCGCAGGGGCTCTGGCTACACCTTC.

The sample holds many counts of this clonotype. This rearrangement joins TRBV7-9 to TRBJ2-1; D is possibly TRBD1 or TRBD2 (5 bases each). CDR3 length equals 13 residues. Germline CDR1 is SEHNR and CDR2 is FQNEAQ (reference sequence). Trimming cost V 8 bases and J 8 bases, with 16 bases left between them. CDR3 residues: CASPLRGVYEQFF. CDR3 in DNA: TGTGCCAGCCCCTTGAGGGGAGTCTATGAGCAGTTCTTC. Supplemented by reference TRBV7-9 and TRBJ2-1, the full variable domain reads DTGVSQNPRHKITKRGQNVTFRCDPISEHNRLYWYRQTLGQGPEFLTYFQNEAQLEKSRLLSDRFSAERPKGSFSTLEIQRTEQGDSAMYLCASPLRGVYEQFFGPGTRLTVL.

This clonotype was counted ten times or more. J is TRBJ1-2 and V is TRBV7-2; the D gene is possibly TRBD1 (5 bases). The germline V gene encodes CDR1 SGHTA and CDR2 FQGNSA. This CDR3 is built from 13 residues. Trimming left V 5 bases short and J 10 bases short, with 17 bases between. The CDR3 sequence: CASSRGSLRDYTF. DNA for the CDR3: TGTGCCAGCAGCAGGGGATCACTCCGGGACTACACCTTC.

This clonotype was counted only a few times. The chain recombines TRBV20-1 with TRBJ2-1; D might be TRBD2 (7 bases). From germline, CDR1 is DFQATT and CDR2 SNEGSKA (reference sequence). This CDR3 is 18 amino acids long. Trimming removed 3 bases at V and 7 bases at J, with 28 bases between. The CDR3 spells CSASRLLTLGGARNEQFF. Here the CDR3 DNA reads TGCAGTGCTAGCCGGCTGTTGACCCTGGGGGGGGCTCGAAATGAGCAGTTCTTC.

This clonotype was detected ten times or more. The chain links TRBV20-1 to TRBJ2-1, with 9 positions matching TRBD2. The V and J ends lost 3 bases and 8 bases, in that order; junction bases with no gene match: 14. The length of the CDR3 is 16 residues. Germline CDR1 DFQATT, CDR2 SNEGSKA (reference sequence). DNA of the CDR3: TGCAGTGCTAGGATGCGGGGGGGCGGTTTTTTCTATGAGCAGTTCTTC. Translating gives CSARMRGGGFFYEQFF.

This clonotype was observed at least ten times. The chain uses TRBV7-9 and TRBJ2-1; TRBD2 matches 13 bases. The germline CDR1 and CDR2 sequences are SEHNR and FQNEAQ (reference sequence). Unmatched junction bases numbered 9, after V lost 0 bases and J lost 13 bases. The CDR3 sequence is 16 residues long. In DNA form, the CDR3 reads TGTGCCAGCAGCTTAGCATCCGGACTAGCGGGAGTCGAACAGTTCTTC. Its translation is CASSLASGLAGVEQFF.

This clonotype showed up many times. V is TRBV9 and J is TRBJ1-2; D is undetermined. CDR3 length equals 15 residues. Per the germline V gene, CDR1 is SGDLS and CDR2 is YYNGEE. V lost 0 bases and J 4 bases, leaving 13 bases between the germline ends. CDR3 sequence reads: CASSVALVTSYGYTF. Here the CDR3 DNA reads TGTGCCAGCAGCGTAGCTTTGGTGACGAGCTATGGCTACACCTTC. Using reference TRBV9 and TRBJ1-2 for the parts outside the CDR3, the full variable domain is DSGVTQTPKHLITATGQRVTLRCSPRSGDLSVYWYQQSLDQGLQFLIQYYNGEERAKGNILERFSAQQFPDLHSELNLSSLELGDSALYFCASSVALVTSYGYTFGSGTRLTVV.

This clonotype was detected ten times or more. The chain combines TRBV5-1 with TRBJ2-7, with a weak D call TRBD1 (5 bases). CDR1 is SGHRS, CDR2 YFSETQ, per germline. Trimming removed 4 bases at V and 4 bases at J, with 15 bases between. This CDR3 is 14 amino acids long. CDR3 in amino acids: CASSRGTGVYEQYF. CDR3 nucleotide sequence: TGCGCCAGCAGCAGGGGCACTGGAGTTTACGAGCAGTACTTC.

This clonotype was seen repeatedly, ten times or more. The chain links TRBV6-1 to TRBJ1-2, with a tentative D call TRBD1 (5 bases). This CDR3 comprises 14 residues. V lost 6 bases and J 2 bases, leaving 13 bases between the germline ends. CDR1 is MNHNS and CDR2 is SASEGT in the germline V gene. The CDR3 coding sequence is TGTGCCAGCAGCCACGGGACGGAAAACTATGGCTACACCTTC. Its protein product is CASSHGTENYGYTF.

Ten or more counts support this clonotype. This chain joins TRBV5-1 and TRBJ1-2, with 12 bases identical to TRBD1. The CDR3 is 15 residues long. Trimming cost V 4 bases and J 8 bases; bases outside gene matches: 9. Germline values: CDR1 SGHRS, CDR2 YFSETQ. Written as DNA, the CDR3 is TGCGCCAGCAGCACCGGGACAGGGGGCGAGATGGGCTACACCTTC. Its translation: CASSTGTGGEMGYTF.

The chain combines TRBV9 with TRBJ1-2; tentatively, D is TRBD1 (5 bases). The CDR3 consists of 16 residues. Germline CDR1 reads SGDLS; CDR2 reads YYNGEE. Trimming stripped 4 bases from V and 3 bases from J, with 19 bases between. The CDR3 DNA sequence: TGTGCCAGCAGCTCACCGAGGGCAAGGGGTGACTATGGCTACACCTTC. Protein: CASSSPRARGDYGYTF.

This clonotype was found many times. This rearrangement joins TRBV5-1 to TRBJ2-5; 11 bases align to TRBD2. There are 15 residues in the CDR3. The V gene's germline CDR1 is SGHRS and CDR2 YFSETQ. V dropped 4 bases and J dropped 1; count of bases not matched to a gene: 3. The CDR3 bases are TGCGCCAGCAGCAAGACTAGCGGGGTCCAAGAGACCCAGTACTTC. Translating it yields CASSKTSGVQETQYF.

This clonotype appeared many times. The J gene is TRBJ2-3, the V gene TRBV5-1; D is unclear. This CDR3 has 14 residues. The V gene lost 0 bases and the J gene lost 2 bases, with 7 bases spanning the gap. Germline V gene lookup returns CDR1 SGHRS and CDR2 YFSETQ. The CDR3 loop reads CASSLAGVTDTQYF. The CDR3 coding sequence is TGCGCCAGCAGCTTGGCGGGCGTCACAGATACGCAGTATTTT. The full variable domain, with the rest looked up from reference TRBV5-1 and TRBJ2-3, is KAGVTQTPRYLIKTRGQQVTLSCSPISGHRSVSWYQQTPGQGLQFLFEYFSETQRNKGNFPGRFSGRQFSNSRSEMNVSTLELGDSALYLCASSLAGVTDTQYFGPGTRLTVL.

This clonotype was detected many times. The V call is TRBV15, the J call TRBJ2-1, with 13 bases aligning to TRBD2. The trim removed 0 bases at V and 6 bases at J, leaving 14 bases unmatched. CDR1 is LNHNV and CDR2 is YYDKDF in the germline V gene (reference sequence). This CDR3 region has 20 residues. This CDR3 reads CATSRDLETSGRSWVNEQFF. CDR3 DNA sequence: TGTGCCACCAGCAGAGATCTGGAGACTAGCGGGAGGAGTTGGGTCAATGAGCAGTTCTTC.

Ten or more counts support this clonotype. The CDR3 DNA follows: TGTGCCAGCACCCCGACAGAAACAACAGATACGCAGTATTTT. This encodes CASTPTETTDTQYF. The chain employs TRBV7-9 and TRBJ2-3; possibly TRBD1 for D (5 bases). CDR3 length: 14 residues. Trimming took 7 bases from V and 3 from J, leaving 14 bases between them. Germline assignment: CDR1 SEHNR and CDR2 FQNEAQ (reference sequence). The entire variable domain, with the rest obtained from reference TRBV7-9 and TRBJ2-3, is as follows: DTGVSQNPRHKITKRGQNVTFRCDPISEHNRLYWYRQTLGQGPEFLTYFQNEAQLEKSRLLSDRFSAERPKGSFSTLEIQRTEQGDSAMYLCASTPTETTDTQYFGPGTRLTVL.

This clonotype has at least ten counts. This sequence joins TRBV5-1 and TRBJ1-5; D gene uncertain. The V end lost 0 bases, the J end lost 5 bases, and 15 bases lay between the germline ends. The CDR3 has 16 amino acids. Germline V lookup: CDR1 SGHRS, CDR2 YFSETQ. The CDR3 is CASSLGVGEVHQPQHF. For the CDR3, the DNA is TGCGCCAGCAGCTTGGGGGTTGGGGAGGTCCATCAGCCCCAGCATTTT.

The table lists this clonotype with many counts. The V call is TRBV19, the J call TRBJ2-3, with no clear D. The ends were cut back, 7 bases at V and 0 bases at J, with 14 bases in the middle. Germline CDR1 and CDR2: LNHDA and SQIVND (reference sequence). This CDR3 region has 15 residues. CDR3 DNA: TGTGCCAGTACCCCTCGGCCCATGAGCACAGATACGCAGTATTTT. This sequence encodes CASTPRPMSTDTQYF. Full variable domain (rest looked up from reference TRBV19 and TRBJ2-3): DGGITQSPKYLFRKEGQNVTLSCEQNLNHDAMYWYRQDPGQGLRLIYYSQIVNDFQKGDIAEGYSVSREKKESFPLTVTSAQKNPTAFYLCASTPRPMSTDTQYFGPGTRLTVL.